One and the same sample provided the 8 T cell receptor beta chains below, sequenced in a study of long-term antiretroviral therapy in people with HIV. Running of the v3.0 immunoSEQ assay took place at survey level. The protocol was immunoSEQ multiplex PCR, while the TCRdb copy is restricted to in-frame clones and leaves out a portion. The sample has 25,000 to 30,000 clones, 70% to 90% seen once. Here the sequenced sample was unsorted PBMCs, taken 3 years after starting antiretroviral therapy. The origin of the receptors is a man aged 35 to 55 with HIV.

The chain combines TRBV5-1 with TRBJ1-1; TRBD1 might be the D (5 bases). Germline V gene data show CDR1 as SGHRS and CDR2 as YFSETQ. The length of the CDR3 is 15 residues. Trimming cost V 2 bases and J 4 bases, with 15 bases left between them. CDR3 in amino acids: CASSLWEMGGTEAFF. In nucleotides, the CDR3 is TGCGCCAGCAGCTTATGGGAAATGGGGGGCACTGAAGCTTTCTTT.

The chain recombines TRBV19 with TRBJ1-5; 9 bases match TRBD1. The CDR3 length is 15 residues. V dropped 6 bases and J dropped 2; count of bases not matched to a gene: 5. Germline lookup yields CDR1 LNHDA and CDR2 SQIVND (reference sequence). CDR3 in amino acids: CASSTGGAGNQPQHF. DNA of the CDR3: TGTGCCAGTAGCACAGGGGGCGCGGGCAATCAGCCCCAGCATTTT.

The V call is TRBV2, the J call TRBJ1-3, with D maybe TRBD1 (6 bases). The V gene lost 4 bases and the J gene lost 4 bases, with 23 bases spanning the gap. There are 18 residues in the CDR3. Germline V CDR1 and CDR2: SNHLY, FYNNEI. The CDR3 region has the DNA TGTGCCAGCAGTGCCCCTGCGTTTGGGGGGGCGGGAGGAAACACCATATATTTT. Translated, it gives CASSAPAFGGAGGNTIYF.

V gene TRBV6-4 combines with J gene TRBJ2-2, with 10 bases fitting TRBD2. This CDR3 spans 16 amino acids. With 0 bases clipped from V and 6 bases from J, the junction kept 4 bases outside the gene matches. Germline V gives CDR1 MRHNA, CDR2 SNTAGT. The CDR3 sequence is CASSDSPSGSPGELFF. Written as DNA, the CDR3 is TGTGCCAGCAGTGACTCGCCTAGCGGGAGTCCCGGGGAGCTGTTTTTT.

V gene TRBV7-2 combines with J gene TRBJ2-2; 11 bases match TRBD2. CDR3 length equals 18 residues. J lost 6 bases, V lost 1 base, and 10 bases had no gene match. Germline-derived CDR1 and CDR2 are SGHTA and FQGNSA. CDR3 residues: CASSLDSGRAELSGELFF. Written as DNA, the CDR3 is TGTGCCAGCAGCTTAGATAGCGGGAGGGCCGAATTGTCCGGGGAGCTGTTTTTT.

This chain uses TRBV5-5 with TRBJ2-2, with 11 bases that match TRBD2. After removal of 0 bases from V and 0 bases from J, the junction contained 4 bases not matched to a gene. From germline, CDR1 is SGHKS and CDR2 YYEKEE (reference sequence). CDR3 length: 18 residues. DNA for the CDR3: TGTGCCAGCAGCTTGGGGCTAGCGGGGGGCCCGAACACCGGGGAGCTGTTTTTT. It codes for CASSLGLAGGPNTGELFF.

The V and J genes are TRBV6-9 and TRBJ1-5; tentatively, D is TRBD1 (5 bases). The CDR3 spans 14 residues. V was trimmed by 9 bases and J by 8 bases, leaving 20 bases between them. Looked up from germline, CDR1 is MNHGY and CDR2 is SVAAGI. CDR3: CARTLDSLREPQHF. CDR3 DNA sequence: TGTGCCAGAACATTAGACAGCCTAAGGGAGCCCCAGCATTTT.

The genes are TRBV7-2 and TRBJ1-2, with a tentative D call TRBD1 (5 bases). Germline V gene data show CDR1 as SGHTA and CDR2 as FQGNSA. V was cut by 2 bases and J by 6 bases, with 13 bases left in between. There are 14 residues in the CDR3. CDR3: CASSLMQGTDGYTF. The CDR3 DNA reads TGTGCCAGCAGCTTAATGCAGGGTACGGATGGCTACACCTTC.